This T cell receptor (beta chain) was documented in a study of cytomegalovirus exposure and HLA in healthy donors. Study-level results: Cytomegalovirus status, reportedly, was diagnosed with high specificity and sensitivity by the classifier. TCR beta V segments were, for the most part, productive about 87% or about 30% of the time in an earlier analysis. It was 160 or so TCR beta chains that were listed as cytomegalovirus-associated. Common viral pathogens seemed to be connected with several of the most significant clusters, according to a later analysis.

On this clone: Its antigen is unknown.

There are 15 residues in the CDR3. V was trimmed by 4 bases and J by 8 bases, leaving 19 bases between them. Germline CDR1 and CDR2: SGDLS and YYNGEE. Primers included in the PCR were 60 Vbeta and 13 Jbeta primers. TCRdb's copy holds only in-frame clones and misses some; the assay was immunoSEQ multiplex PCR. The table lists 120,000 or so clones, with roughly 3.5% in the top ten. The source material was PBMCs. The sequence was collected from a young man in good health and CMV-seronegative. The rearrangement joins TRBV9 to TRBJ1-5; a possible D gene is TRBD1 (6 bases). In DNA, the CDR3 is TGTGCCAGCAGCCGTAGGGGGGGCGAGAGGGAGCCCCAGCATTTT. Its translation: CASSRRGGEREPQHF.